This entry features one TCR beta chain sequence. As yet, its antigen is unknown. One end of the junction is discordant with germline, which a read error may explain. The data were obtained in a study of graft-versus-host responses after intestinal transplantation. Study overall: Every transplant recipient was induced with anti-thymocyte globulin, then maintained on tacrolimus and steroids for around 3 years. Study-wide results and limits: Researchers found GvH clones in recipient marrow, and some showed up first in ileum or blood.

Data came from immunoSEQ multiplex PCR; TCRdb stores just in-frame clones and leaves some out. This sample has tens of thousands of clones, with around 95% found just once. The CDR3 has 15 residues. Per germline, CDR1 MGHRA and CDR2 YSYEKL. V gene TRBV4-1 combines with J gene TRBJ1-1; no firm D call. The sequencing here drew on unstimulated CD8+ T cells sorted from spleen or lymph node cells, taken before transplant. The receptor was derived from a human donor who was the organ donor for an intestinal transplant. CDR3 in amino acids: CASGQSTGVNTEAFF. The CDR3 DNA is TGCGCCAGCGGCCAGTCGACGGGAGTGAACACTGAAGCTTTCTTT.